This TCR beta chain came from a study of blood T cells in healthy people across ages. With a J-beta primer mix and a sample-barcoded 5' primer, a second PCR ran 7 to 11 cycles. TCRdb reprocessed the 5' RACE reads with MiXCR, giving one entry per CDR3 protein. The sample holds 650,000 to 700,000 distinct CDR3 sequences, about 32% seen once. In its sample, this clonotype was seen a few times. J was trimmed by 0 bases and V by 4 bases; bases with no gene match: 6. CDR3 length: 17 residues. Germline values: CDR1 SGHRS, CDR2 YFSETQ. Sample: blood. The sequence came from a woman older than 75 in good health. The V call is TRBV5-1, the J call TRBJ2-2, with 10 bases matching TRBD2. The CDR3 is CASSHRSGGANTGELFF. CDR3 DNA: TGCGCCAGCAGCCACCGAAGCGGGGGGGCGAACACCGGGGAGCTGTTTTTT.